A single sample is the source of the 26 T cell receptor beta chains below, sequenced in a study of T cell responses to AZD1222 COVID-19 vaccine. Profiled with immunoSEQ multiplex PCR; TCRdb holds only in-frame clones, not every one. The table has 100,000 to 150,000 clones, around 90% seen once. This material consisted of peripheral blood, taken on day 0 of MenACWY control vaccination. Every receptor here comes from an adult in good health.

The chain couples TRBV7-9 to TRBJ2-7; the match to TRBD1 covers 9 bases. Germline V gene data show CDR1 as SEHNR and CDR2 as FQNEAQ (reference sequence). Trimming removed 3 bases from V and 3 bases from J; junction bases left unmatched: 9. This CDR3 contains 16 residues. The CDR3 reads CASSFVGQGGVYEQYV. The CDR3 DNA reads TGTGCCAGCAGCTTCGTGGGACAGGGAGGTGTCTACGAGCAGTACGTC.

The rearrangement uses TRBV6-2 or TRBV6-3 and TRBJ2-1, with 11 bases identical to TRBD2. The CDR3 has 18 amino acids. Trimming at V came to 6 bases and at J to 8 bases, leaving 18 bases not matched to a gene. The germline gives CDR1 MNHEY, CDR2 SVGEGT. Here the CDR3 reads CASSPTPGTSGHFDEQFF. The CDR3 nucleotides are TGTGCCAGCAGCCCGACCCCCGGGACTAGCGGTCATTTTGATGAGCAGTTCTTC.

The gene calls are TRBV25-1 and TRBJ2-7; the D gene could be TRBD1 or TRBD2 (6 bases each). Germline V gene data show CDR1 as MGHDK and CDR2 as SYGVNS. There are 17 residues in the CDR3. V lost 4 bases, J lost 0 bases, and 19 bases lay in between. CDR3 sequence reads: CASSGRVRGVLSYEQYV. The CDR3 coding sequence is TGTGCCAGCAGTGGCCGCGTGAGGGGGGTCCTCTCCTACGAGCAGTACGTC.

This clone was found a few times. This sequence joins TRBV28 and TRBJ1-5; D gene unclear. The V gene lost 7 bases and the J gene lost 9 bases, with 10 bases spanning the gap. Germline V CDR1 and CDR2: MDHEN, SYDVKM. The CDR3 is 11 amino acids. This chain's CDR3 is CASNLLGPQHF. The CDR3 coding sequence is TGTGCCAGCAACCTCCTAGGGCCCCAGCATTTT.

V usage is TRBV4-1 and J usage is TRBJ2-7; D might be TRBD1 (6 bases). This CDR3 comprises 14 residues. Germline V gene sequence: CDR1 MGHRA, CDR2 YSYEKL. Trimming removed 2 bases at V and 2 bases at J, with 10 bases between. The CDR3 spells CASSQPGQTYEQYF. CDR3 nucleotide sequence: TGCGCCAGCAGCCAACCCGGACAGACCTACGAGCAGTACTTC.

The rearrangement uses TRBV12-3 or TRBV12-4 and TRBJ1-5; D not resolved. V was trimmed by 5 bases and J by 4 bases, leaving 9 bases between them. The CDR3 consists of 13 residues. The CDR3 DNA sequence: TGTGCCAGCAGTAGCACGGGGAATCAGCCCCAGCATTTT. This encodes CASSSTGNQPQHF.

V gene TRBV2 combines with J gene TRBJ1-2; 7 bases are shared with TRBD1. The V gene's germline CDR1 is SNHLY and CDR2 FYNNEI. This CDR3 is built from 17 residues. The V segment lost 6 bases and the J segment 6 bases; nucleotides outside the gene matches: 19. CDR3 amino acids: CASSQEGAGSAIDGYTF. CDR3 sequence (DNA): TGTGCCAGCAGCCAGGAGGGGGCCGGCTCCGCTATCGATGGCTACACCTTC.

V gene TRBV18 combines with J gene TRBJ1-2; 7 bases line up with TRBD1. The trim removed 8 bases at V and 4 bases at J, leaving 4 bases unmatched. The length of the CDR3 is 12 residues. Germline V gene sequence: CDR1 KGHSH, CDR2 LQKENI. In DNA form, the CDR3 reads TGTGCCAGCCGGGACAGCGGCTATGGCTACACCTTC. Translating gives CASRDSGYGYTF.

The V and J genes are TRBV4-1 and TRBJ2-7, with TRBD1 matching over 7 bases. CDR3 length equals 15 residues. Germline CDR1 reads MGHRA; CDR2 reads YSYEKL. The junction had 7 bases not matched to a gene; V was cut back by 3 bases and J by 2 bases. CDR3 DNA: TGCGCCAGCAGCCATTTTTGGCAGGGGGCCTACGAGCAGTACTTC. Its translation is CASSHFWQGAYEQYF.

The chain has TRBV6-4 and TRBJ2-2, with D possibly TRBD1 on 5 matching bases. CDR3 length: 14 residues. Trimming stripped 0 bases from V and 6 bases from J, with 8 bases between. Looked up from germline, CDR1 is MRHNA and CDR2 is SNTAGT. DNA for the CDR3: TGTGCCAGCAGTGACTCGAAGGGGCCCGGGGAGCTGTTTTTT. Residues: CASSDSKGPGELFF.

The CDR3 nucleotides are TGTGCCAGCAGTTTACCAGAAGCAATAGAAGCTTTCTTT. The encoded protein is CASSLPEAIEAFF. This chain uses TRBV12-3 or TRBV12-4 with TRBJ1-1; D not resolved. The CDR3 contains 13 residues. Trimming stripped 2 bases from V and 8 bases from J, with 12 bases between.

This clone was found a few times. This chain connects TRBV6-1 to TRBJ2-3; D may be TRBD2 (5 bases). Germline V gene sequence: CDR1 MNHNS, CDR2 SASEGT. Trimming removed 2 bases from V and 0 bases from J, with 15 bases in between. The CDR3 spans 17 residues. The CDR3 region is CASSEFVGGGSTDTQYF. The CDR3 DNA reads TGTGCCAGCAGTGAATTTGTAGGCGGAGGAAGCACAGATACGCAGTATTTT.

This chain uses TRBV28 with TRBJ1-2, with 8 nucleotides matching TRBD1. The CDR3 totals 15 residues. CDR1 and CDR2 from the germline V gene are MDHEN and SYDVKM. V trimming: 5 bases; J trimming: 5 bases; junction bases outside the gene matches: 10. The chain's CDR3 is CASSRERTGSYGYTF. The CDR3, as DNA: TGTGCCAGCAGTAGGGAGCGGACAGGGTCTTATGGCTACACCTTC.

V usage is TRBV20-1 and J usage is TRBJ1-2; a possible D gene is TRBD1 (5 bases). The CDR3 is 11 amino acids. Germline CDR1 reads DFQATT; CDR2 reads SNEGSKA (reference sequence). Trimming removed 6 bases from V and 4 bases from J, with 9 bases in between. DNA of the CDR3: TGCAGTGCCCTAGGGGTCTATGGCTACACCTTC. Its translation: CSALGVYGYTF.

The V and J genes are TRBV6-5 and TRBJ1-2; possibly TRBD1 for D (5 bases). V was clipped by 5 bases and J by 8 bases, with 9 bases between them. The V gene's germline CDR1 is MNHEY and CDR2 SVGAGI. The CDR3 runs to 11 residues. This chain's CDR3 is CASSTGGGYTF. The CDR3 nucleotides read TGTGCCAGCAGTACAGGCGGCGGCTACACCTTC.

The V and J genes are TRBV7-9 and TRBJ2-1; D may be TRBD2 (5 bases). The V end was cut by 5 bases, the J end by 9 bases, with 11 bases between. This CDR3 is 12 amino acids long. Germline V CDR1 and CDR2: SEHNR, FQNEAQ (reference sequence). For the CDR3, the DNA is TGTGCCAGCAGCCTCGAGGGCGGTGAGCAGTTCTTC. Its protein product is CASSLEGGEQFF.

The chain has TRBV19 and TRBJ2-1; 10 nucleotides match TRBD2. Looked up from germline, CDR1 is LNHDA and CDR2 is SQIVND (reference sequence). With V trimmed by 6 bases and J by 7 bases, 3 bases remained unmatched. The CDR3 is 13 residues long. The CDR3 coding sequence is TGTGCCAGTAGGAGCGGGAGGGGGAATGAGCAGTTCTTC. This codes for CASRSGRGNEQFF.

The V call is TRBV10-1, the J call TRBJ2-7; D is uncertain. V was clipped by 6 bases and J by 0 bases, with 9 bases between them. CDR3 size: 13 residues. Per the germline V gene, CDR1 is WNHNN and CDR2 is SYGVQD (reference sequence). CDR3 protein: CASRAQSSYEQYV. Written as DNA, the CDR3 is TGCGCCAGCAGGGCCCAGAGCTCCTACGAGCAGTACGTC.

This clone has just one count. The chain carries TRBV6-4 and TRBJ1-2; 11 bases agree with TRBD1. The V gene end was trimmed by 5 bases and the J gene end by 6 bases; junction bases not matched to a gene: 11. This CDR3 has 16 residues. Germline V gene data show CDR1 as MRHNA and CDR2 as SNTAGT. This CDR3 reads CASSYTGTGGFHGYTF. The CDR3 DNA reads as TGTGCCAGCAGTTACACCGGGACAGGGGGATTCCATGGCTACACCTTC.

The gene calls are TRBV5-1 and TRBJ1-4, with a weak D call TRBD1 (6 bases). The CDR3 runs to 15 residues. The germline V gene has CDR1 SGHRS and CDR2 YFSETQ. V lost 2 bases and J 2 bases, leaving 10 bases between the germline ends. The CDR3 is CASSLNTGTNEKLFF. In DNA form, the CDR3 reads TGCGCCAGCAGCTTAAATACAGGGACTAATGAAAAACTGTTTTTT. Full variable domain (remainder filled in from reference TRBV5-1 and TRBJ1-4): KAGVTQTPRYLIKTRGQQVTLSCSPISGHRSVSWYQQTPGQGLQFLFEYFSETQRNKGNFPGRFSGRQFSNSRSEMNVSTLELGDSALYLCASSLNTGTNEKLFFGSGTQLSVL.

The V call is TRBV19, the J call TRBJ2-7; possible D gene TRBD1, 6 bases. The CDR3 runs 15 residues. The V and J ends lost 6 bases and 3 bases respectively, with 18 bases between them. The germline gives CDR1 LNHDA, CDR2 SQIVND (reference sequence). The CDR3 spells CASSTRTAPNYEQYF. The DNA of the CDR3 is TGTGCCAGTAGCACTAGGACAGCCCCAAACTACGAGCAGTACTTC.

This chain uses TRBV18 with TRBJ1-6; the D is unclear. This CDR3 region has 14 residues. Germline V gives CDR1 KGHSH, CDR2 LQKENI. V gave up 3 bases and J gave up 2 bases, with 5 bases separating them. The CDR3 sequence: CASSPPTYNSPLHF. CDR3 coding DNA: TGTGCCAGCTCACCCCCGACCTATAATTCACCCCTCCACTTT. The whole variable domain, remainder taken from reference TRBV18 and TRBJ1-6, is NAGVMQNPRHLVRRRGQEARLRCSPMKGHSHVYWYRQLPEEGLKFMVYLQKENIIDESGMPKERFSAEFPKEGPSILRIQQVVRGDSAAYFCASSPPTYNSPLHFGNGTRLTVT.

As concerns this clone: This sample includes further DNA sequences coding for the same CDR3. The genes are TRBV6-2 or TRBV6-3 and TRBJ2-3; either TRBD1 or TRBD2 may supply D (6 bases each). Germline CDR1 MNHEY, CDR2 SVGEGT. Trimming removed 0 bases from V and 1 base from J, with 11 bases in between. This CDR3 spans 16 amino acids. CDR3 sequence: CASSYSSGGGTDTQYF. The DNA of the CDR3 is TGTGCCAGCAGTTACTCGTCCGGGGGCGGCACAGATACGCAGTATTTT.

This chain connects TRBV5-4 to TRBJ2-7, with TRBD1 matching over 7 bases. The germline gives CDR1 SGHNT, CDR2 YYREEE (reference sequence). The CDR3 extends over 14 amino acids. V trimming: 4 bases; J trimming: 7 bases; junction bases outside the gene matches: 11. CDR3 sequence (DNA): TGTGCCAGCAGCCCAGACAGGGAGAGTCGGGAGCAGTACGTC. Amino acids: CASSPDRESREQYV.

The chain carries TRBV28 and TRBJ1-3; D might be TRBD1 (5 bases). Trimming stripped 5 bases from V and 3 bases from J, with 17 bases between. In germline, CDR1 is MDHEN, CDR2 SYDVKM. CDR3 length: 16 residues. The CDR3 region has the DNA TGTGCCAGCAGTCCCTCCGGGCGGGGCTTTGGAAACACCATATATTTT. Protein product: CASSPSGRGFGNTIYF.

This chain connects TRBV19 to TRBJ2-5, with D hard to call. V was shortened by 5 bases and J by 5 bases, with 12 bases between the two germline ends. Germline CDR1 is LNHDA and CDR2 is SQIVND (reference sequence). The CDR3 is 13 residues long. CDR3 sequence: CASSSTQSETQYF. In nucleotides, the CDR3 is TGTGCCAGTAGTTCCACCCAATCCGAGACCCAGTACTTC.